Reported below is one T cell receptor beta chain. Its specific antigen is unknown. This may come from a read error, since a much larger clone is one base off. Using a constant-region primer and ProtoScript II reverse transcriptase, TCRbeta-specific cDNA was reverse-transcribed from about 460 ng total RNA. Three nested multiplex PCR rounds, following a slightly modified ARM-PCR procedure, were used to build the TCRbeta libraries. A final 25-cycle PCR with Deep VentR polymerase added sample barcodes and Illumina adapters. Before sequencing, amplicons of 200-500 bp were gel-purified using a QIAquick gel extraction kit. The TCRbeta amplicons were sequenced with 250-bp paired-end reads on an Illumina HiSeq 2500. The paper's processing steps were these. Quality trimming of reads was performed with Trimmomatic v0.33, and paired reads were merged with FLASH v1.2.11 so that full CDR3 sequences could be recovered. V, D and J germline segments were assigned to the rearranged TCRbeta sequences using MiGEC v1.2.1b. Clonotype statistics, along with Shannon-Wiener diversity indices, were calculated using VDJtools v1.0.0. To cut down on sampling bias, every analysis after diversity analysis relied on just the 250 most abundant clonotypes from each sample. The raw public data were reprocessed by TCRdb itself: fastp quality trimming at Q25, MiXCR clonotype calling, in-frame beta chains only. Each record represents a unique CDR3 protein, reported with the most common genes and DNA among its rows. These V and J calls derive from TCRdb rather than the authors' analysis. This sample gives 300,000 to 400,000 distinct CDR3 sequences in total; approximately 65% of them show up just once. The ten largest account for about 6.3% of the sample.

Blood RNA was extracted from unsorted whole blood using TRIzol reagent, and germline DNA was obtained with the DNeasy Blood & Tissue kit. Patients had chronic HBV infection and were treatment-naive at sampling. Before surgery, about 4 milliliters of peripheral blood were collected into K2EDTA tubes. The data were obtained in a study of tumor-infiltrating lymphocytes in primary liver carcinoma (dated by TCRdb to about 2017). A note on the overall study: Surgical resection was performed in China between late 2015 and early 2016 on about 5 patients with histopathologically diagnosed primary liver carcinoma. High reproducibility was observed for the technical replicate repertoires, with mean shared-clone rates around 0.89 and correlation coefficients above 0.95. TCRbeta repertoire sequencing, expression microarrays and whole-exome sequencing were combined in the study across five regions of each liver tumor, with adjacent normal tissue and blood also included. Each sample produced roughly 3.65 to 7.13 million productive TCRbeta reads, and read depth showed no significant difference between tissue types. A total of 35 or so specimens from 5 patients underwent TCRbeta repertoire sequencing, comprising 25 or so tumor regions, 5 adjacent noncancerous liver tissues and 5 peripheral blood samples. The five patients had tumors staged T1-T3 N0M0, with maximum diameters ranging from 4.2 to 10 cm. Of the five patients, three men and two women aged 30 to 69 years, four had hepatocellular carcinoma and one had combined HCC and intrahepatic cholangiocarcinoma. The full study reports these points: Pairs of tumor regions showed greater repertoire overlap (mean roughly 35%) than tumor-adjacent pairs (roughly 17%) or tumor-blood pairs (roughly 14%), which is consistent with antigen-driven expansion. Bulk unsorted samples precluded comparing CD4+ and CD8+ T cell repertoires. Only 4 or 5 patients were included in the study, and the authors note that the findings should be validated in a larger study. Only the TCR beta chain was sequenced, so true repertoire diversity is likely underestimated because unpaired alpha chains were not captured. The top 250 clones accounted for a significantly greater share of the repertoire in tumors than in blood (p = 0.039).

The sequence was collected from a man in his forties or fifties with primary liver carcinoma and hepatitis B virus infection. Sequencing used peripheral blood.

The nucleotide sequence is TGCGCCAGCAGCCAATGGGTGAACACCGGGGAGCTGCTTTTT. Its coded protein is CASSQWVNTGELLF. The V gene is TRBV4-1 and the J gene is TRBJ2-2, with TRBD2 tentatively as D gene (5 bases match). Inclusive of the bounding cysteine and phenylalanine, the CDR3 is 14 residues long. This entry keeps only the CDR3 DNA: 42 bases, framed from base 1. CDR1 and CDR2 are drawn from the germline V gene: MGHRA, YSYEKL.